The present TCR beta chain was sequenced within a study of cytomegalovirus exposure and HLA in healthy donors. Study overall: T cells numbering around 190 million yielded 100 million to 120 million unique TCR beta sequences in an earlier analysis.

Vbeta (60) and Jbeta (13) primers were used in the PCR. Profiled with immunoSEQ multiplex PCR; TCRdb holds only in-frame clones, not every one. This repertoire includes approximately 38,000 clones. This CDR3 is 14 amino acids long. Looked up from germline, CDR1 is SGHTA and CDR2 is FQGNSA. V was pared by 4 bases and J by 5 bases, with 14 bases between. Overall study findings and caveats: As confirmed in vitro, a few CMV-associated chains were specific for CMV antigens. An analysis that was carried out later associated approximately 17,000 TCR beta sequences with HLA alleles at 0.05 false discovery rate.

As to this clone: What it binds is not known.

The chain joins TRBV7-2 to TRBJ1-1, with D maybe TRBD1 (5 bases). Material for sequencing was PBMCs. The clonotype originates from a human donor in good health. DNA of the CDR3: TGTGCCAGCAGCTACGACCGGGGGAAAACTGAAGCTTTCTTT. It yields the protein CASSYDRGKTEAFF.